This T cell receptor (beta chain) was captured by sequencing in a study of cytomegalovirus exposure and HLA in healthy donors. Vbeta (60) and Jbeta (13) primers were used in the PCR. This table comes from immunoSEQ multiplex PCR, and its TCRdb copy is limited to in-frame clones, with some not included. The sample contains some 44,000 clones, about 85% of which appear only once. As for this clone: Antigen: not known.

CDR1 SNHLY and CDR2 FYNNEI come from the germline V gene. The CDR3 is 15 amino acids. V dropped 5 bases and J dropped 5 bases, with 16 bases sitting between them. Study-wide findings and caveats: According to a later analysis, donors in an Asian-associated ancestry cluster reportedly had fewer N-insertions than the approximately 620-donor mean. A later analysis revealed that TCR association rates differed between HLA loci, peaking at DRB1 and bottoming out at HLA-C. The study carried out a later analysis of TCR beta sequences. It associated approximately 17,000 of them with specific HLA alleles at a false discovery rate of 0.05.

Material: PBMCs. The genes are TRBV2 and TRBJ2-1, with a tentative D call TRBD2 (5 bases). The clonotype was recovered from a woman between 35 and 50 years old in good health and CMV-seropositive. CDR3 loop: CASSQDLSGHNEQFF. For the CDR3, the DNA is TGTGCCAGCAGTCAGGACCTCAGCGGCCACAATGAGCAGTTCTTC.